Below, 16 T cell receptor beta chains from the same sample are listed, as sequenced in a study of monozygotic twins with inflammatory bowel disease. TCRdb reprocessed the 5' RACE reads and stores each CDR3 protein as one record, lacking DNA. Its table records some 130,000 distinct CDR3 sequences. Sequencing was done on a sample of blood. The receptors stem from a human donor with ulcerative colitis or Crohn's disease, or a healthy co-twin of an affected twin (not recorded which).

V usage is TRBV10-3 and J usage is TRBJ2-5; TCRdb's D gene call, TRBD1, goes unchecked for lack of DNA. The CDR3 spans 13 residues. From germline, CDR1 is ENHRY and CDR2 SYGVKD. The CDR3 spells CAIMGRDGETQYF.

CDR3 region: CASSLGRGFRNSPLHF. The gene calls are TRBV5-8 and TRBJ1-6; the TCRdb call, TRBD1, lacks DNA for checking. CDR1 is SGHTS and CDR2 is YDEGEE in the germline V gene. This CDR3 contains 16 residues. Supplemented by reference TRBV5-8 and TRBJ1-6, the full variable domain reads EAGVTQSPTHLIKTRGQQATLRCSPISGHTSVYWYQQALGLGLQFLLWYDEGEERNRGNFPPRFSGRQFPNYSSELNVNALELEDSALYLCASSLGRGFRNSPLHFGNGTRLTVT.

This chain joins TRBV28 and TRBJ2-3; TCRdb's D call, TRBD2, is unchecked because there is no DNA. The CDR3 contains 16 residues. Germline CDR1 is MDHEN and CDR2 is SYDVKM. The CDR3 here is CASSLQLAGVVDTQYF.

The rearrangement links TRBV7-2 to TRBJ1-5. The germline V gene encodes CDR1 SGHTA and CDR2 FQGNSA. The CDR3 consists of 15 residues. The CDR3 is CASSFTGNNNQPQHF. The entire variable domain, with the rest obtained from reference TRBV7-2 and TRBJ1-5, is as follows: GAGVSQSPSNKVTEKGKDVELRCDPISGHTALYWYRQSLGQGLEFLIYFQGNSAPDKSGLPSDRFSAERTGGSVSTLTIQRTQQEDSAVYLCASSFTGNNNQPQHFGDGTRLSIL.

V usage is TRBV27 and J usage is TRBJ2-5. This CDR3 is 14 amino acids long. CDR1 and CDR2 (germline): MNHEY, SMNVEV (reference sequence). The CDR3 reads CASSLSVGWETQYF.

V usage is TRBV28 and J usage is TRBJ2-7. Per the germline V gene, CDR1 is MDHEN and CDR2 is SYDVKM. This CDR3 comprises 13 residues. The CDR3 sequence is CASSLSGLYEQYF.

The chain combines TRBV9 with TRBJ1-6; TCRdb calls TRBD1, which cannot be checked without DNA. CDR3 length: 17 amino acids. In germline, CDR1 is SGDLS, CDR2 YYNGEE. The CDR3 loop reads CASSVGGTGTLFSPLHF. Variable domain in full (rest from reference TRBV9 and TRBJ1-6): DSGVTQTPKHLITATGQRVTLRCSPRSGDLSVYWYQQSLDQGLQFLIQYYNGEERAKGNILERFSAQQFPDLHSELNLSSLELGDSALYFCASSVGGTGTLFSPLHFGNGTRLTVT.

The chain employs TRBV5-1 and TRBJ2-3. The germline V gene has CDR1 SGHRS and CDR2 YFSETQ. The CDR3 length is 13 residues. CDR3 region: CASSLGRLDTQYF.

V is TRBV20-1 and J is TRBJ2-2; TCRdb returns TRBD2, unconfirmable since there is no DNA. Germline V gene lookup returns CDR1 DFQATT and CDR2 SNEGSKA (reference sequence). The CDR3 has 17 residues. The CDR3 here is CSAPRLAGRWDTGELFF.

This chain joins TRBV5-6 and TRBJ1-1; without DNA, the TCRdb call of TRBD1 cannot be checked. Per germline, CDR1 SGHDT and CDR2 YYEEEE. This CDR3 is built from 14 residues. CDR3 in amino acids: CASSSRDRGAEAFF.

This CDR3 reads CASSFRQTVGEQYF. The chain carries TRBV19 and TRBJ2-7. From germline, CDR1 is LNHDA and CDR2 SQIVND (reference sequence). The CDR3 runs to 14 residues.

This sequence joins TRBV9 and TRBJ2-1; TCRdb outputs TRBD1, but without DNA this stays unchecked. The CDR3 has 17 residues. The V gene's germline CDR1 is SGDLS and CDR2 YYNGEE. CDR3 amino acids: CASSPTLYRAGYNEQFF.

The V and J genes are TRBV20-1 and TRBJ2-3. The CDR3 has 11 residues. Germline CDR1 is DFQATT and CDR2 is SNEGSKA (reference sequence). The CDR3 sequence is CSARRSDTQYF.

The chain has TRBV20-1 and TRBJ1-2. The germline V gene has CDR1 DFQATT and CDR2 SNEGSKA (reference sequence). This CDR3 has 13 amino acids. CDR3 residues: CSARDPYGYGYTF.

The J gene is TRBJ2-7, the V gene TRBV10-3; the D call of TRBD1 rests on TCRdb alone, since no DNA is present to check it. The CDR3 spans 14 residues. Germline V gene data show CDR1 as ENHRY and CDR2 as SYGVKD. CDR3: CAITSAGSGYEQYF.

CDR3 protein: CSAPKLESSYNEQFF. The V and J genes are TRBV20-1 and TRBJ2-1. Germline CDR1 DFQATT, CDR2 SNEGSKA (reference sequence). The CDR3 is made up of 15 amino acids.